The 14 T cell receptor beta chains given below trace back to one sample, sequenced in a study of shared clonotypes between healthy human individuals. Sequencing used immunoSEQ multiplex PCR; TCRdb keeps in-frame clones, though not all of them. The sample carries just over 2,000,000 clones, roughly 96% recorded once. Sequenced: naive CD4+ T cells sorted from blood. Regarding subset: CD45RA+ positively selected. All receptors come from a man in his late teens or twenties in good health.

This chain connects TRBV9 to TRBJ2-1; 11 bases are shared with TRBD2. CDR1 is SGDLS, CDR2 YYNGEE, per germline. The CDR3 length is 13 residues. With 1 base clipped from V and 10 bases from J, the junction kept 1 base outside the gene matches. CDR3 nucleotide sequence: TGTGCCAGCAGCGTACGACTAGCGGGGGAGCAGTTCTTC. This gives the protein CASSVRLAGEQFF.

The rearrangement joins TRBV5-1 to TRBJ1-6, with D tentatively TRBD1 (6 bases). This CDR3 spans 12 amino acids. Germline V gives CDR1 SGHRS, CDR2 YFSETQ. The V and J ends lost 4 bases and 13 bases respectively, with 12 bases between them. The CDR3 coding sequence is TGCGCCAGCAGCACCGACAGGCCGCCCCTCCACTTT. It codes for CASSTDRPPLHF.

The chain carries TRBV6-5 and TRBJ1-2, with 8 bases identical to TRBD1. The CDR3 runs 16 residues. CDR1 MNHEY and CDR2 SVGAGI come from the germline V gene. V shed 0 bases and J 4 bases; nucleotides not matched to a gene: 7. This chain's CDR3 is CASSYSSQGAGYGYTF. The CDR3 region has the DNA TGTGCCAGCAGTTACTCGTCGCAGGGGGCGGGCTATGGCTACACCTTC.

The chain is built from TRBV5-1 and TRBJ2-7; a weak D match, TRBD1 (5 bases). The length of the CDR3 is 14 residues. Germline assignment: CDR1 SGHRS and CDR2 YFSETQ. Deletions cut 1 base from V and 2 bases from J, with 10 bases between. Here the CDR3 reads CASSLLATAYEQYF. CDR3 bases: TGCGCCAGCAGCTTGTTGGCGACAGCCTACGAGCAGTACTTC. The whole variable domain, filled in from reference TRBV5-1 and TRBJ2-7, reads KAGVTQTPRYLIKTRGQQVTLSCSPISGHRSVSWYQQTPGQGLQFLFEYFSETQRNKGNFPGRFSGRQFSNSRSEMNVSTLELGDSALYLCASSLLATAYEQYFGPGTRLTVT.

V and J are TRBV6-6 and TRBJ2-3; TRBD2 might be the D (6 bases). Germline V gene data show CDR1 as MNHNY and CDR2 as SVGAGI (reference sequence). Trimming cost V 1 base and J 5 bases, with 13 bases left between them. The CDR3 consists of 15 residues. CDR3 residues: CASSYWGSGGDTQYF. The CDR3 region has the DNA TGTGCCAGCAGTTACTGGGGTAGCGGTGGAGATACGCAGTATTTT.

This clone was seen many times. CDR3 protein: CASSGGTGDTEAFF. The CDR3 DNA follows: TGTGCCAGCAGCGGTGGGACAGGGGACACTGAAGCTTTCTTT. This rearrangement joins TRBV7-9 to TRBJ1-1; 10 bases fit TRBD1. The V and J ends lost 5 bases and 3 bases, in that order; junction bases with no gene match: 3. This CDR3 is built from 14 residues. The germline V gene encodes CDR1 SEHNR and CDR2 FQNEAQ (reference sequence).

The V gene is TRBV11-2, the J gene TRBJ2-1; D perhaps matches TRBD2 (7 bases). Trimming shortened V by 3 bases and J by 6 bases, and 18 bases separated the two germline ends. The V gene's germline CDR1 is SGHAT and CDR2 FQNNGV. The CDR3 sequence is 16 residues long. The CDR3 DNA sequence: TGTGCCAGCAGCTTCCCTTGGGGGGGGGCTTCCAATGAGCAGTTCTTC. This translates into CASSFPWGGASNEQFF.

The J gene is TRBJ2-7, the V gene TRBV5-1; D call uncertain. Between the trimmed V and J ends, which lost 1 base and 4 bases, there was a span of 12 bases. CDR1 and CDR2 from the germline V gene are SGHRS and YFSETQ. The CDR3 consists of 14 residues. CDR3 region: CASSLTTTLYEQYF. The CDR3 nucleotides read TGCGCCAGCAGCTTGACCACAACACTTTACGAGCAGTACTTC.

The CDR3 DNA is TGTGCCACGGCACTAGCAGTCACCGGGGAGCTGTTTTTT. It yields the protein CATALAVTGELFF. The rearrangement uses TRBV10-3 and TRBJ2-2; D may be TRBD2 (6 bases). The CDR3 has 13 amino acids. V lost 10 bases and J 4 bases, leaving 13 bases between the germline ends. The germline V gene has CDR1 ENHRY and CDR2 SYGVKD.

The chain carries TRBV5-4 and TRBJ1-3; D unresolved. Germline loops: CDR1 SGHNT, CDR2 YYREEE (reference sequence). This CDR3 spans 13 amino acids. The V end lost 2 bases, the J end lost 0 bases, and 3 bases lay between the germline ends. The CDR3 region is CASSLHSGNTIYF. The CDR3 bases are TGTGCCAGCAGCTTACACTCTGGAAACACCATATATTTT.

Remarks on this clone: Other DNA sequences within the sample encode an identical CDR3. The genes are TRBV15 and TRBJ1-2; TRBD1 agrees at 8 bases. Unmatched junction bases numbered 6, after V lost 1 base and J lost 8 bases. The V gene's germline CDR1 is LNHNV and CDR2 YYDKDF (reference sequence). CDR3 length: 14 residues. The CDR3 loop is CATSRAQGAEGYTF. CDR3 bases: TGTGCCACCAGCAGAGCCCAGGGGGCTGAGGGCTACACCTTC.

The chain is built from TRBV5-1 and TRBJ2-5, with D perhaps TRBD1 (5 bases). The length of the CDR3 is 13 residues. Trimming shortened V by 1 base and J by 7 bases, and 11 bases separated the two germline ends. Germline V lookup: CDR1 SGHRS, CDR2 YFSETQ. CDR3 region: CASSLFQGGTQYF. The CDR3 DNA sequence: TGCGCCAGCAGCTTGTTTCAGGGCGGGACCCAGTACTTC.

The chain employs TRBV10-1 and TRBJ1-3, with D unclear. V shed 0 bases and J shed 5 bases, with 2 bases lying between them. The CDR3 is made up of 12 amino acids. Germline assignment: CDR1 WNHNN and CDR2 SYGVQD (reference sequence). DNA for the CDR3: TGCGCCAGCAGTGAGTCAAGAAACACCATATATTTT. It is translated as CASSESRNTIYF.

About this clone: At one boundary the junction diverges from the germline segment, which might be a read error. The CDR3 region has the DNA TGCGCCAGCAGCCAAGATATGGCACATCAAGAGAACCAGTACTTC. This gives the protein CASSQDMAHQENQYF. The genes are TRBV4-3 and TRBJ2-5; the D is unclear. The CDR3 sequence is 15 residues long. The germline gives CDR1 LGHNA, CDR2 YSLEER.